A selection of T cell receptor beta chains follows, all from one sample in a study of blood T cell repertoires in COVID-19. Some clones are missing from TCRdb's copy, which holds only in-frame ones; the method was immunoSEQ multiplex PCR. The sample lists roughly 180,000 clones; roughly 87% were seen once. Source material: PBMCs or T cells enriched from blood (not recorded which). These TCRs come from a man aged 45-65 years who had recovered from COVID-19. Both conserved end residues are part of each CDR3. The order of the fields is J gene, D gene, V gene, CDR3 DNA, CDR3 protein. D genes are given only for firm matches.

>TRBJ2-3|TRBD2|TRBV3-1/TRBV3-2
TGTGCCAGCAGCCAAGATCGTCCAGCGGGGGGGGAATTTGCAGATACGCAGTATTTT
CASSQDRPAGGEFADTQYF
>TRBJ2-4|TRBD2|TRBV2
TGTGCCAGCAGTGAATTTCTAGCGGGTAAAGAGAAAAACATTCAGTACTTC
CASSEFLAGKEKNIQYF
>TRBJ2-1|TRBD1|TRBV5-1
TGCGCCAGCACAGGGGGTAGCTCCTACAATGAGCAGTTCTTC
CASTGGSSYNEQFF
>TRBJ2-1|-|TRBV19
TGTGCCAGTAGGACCGCAGGGAATCACTACAATGAGCAGTTCTTC
CASRTAGNHYNEQFF
>TRBJ2-3|-|TRBV6-5
TGTGCCAGCAGTCAAATAGCGGAGAACACAGATACGCAGTATTTT
CASSQIAENTDTQYF
>TRBJ2-5|-|TRBV5-5
TGTGCCAGCAGCTTGGATGCAAACAGCTGGACCCAGTACTTC
CASSLDANSWTQYF
>TRBJ1-1|-|TRBV19
TGTGCCAGTACTTTCGGAGCAGGGGTCACTGAAGCTTTCTTT
CASTFGAGVTEAFF
>TRBJ1-3|-|TRBV5-1
TGCGCCAGCAGCTTGGCCCTGGGCCTCTCTGGAAACACCATATATTTT
CASSLALGLSGNTIYF
>TRBJ2-7|-|TRBV3-1/TRBV3-2
TGTGCCAGCAGCCCCTATCCGGGTCGTTCCTACGAGCAGTACTTC
CASSPYPGRSYEQYF
>TRBJ2-2|-|TRBV3-1/TRBV3-2
TGTGCCAGCAGCCAAAGACAAGGTACGAACACCGGGGAGCTGTTTTTT
CASSQRQGTNTGELFF
>TRBJ2-7|-|TRBV7-3
TGTGCCAGCAGCTTAGGCAGTACCTACGAGCAGTACTTC
CASSLGSTYEQYF
>TRBJ2-1|-|TRBV9
TGTGCCAGCAGTGTTCGGGGTAGCGACTTAGTGGAGAATGAGCAGTTCTTC
CASSVRGSDLVENEQFF
>TRBJ2-7|TRBD1|TRBV6-5
TGTGCCAGCAGAACCGGGACAGCACTATACGAGCAGTACTTC
CASRTGTALYEQYF
>TRBJ2-1|-|TRBV13
TGTGCCAGCAGCTTAGTAATCGGGGGAGGCCAATACAATGAGCAGTTCTTC
CASSLVIGGGQYNEQFF
>TRBJ1-2|-|TRBV4-1
TGCGCCAGCAGCCAAGATGTGGACAGAGGTCTTGGAAGCTACACCTTC
CASSQDVDRGLGSYTF
>TRBJ2-5|-|TRBV10-3
TGTGCCATCAGCAACCCACAGGGGGGGCAAGAGACCCAGTACTTC
CAISNPQGGQETQYF
>TRBJ2-7|-|TRBV11-2
TGTGCCAGCAGCTTAGTCGGGAACGAGCAGTACTTC
CASSLVGNEQYF
>TRBJ2-7|-|TRBV3-1/TRBV3-2
TGTGCCAGCAGCTCCCGGGAGAACTACGAGCAGTACTTC
CASSSRENYEQYF